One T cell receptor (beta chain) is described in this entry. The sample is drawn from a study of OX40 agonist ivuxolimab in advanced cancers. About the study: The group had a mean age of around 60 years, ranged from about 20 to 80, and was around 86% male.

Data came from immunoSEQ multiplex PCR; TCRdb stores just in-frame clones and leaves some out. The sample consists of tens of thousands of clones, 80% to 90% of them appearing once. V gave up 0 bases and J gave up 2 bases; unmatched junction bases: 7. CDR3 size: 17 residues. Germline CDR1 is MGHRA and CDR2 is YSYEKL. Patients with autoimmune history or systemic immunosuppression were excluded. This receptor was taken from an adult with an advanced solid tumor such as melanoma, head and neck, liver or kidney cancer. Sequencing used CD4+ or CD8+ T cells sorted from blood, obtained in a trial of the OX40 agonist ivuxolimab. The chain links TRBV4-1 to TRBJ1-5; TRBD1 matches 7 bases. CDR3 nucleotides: TGCGCCAGCAGCCAAGATTCGGACGGGACAGGCAATCAGCCCCAGCATTTT. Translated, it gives CASSQDSDGTGNQPQHF.